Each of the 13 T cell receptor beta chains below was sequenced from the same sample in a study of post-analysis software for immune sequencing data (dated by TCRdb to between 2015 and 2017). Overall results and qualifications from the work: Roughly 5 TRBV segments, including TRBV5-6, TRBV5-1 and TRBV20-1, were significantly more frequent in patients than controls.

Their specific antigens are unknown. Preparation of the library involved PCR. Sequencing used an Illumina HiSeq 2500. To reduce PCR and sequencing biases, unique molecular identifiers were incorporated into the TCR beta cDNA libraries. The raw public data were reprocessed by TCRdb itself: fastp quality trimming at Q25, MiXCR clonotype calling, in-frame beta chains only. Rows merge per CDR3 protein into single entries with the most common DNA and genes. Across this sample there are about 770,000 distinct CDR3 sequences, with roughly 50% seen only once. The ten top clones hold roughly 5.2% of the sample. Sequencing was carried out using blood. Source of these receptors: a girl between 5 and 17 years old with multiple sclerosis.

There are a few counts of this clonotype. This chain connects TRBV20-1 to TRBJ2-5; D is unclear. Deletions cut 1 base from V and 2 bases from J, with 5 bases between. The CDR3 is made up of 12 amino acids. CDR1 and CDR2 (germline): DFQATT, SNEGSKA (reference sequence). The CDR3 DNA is TGCAGTGCTAGAGGGGATCAAGAGACCCAGTACTTC. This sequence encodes CSARGDQETQYF.

The CDR3: CASSAGQINQPQHF. The CDR3 coding sequence is TGTGCCAGCAGCGCGGGACAGATAAATCAGCCCCAGCATTTT. The chain links TRBV12-3 or TRBV12-4 to TRBJ1-5, with TRBD1 identical over 7 bases. This CDR3 contains 14 residues. V shed 6 bases and J 4 bases; nucleotides not matched to a gene: 6.

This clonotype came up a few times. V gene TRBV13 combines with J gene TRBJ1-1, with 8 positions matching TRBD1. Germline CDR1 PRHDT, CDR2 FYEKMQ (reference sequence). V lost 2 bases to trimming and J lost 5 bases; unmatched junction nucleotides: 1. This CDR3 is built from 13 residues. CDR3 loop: CASSLRTGTEAFF. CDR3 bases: TGTGCCAGCAGCTTAAGGACAGGGACTGAAGCTTTCTTT.

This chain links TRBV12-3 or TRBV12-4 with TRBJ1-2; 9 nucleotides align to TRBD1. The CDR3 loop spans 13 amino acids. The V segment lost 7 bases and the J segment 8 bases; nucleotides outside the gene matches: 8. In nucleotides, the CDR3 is TGTGCCAGCACCCTGGGACAGGGTACGGGCTACACCTTC. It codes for CASTLGQGTGYTF.

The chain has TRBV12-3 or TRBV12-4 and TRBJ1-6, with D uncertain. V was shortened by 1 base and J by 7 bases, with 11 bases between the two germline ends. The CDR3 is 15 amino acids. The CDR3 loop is CASSLDVGMNSPLHF. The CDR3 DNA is TGTGCCAGCAGTTTAGATGTTGGGATGAATTCACCCCTCCACTTT.

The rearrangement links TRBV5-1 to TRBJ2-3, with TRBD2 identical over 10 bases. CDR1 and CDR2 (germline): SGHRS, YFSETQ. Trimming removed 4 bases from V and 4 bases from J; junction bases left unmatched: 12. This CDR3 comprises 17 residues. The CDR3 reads CASSLRTSGSTSDTQYF. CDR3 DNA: TGCGCCAGCAGCCTCCGGACTAGCGGTAGCACGTCAGATACGCAGTATTTT. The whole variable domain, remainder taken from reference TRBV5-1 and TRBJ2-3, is KAGVTQTPRYLIKTRGQQVTLSCSPISGHRSVSWYQQTPGQGLQFLFEYFSETQRNKGNFPGRFSGRQFSNSRSEMNVSTLELGDSALYLCASSLRTSGSTSDTQYFGPGTRLTVL.

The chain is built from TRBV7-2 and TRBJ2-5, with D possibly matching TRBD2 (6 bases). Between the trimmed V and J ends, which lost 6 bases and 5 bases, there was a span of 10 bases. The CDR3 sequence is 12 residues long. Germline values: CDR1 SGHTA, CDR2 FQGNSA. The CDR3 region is CASRRDWETQYF. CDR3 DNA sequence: TGTGCCAGCAGAAGGGACTGGGAGACCCAGTACTTC. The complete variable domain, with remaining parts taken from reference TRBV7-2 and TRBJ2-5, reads GAGVSQSPSNKVTEKGKDVELRCDPISGHTALYWYRQSLGQGLEFLIYFQGNSAPDKSGLPSDRFSAERTGGSVSTLTIQRTQQEDSAVYLCASRRDWETQYFGPGTRLLVL.

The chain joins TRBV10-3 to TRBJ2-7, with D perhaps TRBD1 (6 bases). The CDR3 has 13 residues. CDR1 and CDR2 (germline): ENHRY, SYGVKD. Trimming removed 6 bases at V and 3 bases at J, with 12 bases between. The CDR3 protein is CAISLGQLYEQYF. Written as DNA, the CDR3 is TGTGCCATCAGCCTAGGACAGCTCTACGAGCAGTACTTC.

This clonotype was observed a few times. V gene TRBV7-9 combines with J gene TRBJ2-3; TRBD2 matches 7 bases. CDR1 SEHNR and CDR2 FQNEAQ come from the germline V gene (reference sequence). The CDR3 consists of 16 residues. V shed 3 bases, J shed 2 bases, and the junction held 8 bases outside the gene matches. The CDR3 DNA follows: TGTGCCAGCAGCTTCACGACAGCGGGAAACACAGATACGCAGTATTTT. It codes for CASSFTTAGNTDTQYF. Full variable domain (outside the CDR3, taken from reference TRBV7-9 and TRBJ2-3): DTGVSQNPRHKITKRGQNVTFRCDPISEHNRLYWYRQTLGQGPEFLTYFQNEAQLEKSRLLSDRFSAERPKGSFSTLEIQRTEQGDSAMYLCASSFTTAGNTDTQYFGPGTRLTVL.

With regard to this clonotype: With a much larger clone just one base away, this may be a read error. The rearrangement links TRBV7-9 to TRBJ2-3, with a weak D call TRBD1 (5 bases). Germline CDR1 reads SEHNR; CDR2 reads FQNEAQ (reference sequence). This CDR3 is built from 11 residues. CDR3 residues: CASSRTGTQYF. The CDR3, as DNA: TGTGCCAGCAGCCGCACAGGTACGCAGTATTTT.

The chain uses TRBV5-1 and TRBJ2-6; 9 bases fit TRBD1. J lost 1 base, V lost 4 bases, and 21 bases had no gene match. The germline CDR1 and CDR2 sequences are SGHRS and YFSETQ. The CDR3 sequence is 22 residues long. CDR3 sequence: CASSPRQGGPIVPSSGANVLTF. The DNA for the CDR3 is TGCGCCAGCAGCCCCCGACAGGGGGGTCCAATAGTACCCTCTTCTGGGGCCAACGTCCTGACTTTC.

The CDR3 DNA is TGTGCCACCAGCGAGAGGGGATTGGGGGGCTCCTACGAGCAGTACTTC. Protein: CATSERGLGGSYEQYF. The chain joins TRBV15 to TRBJ2-7; weak D call: TRBD2 (6 bases). The ends were cut back, 5 bases at V and 0 bases at J, with 17 bases in the middle. The CDR3 covers 16 residues. Per germline, CDR1 LNHNV and CDR2 YYDKDF (reference sequence).

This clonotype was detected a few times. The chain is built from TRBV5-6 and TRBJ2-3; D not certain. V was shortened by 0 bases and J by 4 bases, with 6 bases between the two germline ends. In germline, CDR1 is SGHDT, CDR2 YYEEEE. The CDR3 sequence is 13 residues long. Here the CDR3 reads CASSLVDADTQYF. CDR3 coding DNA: TGTGCCAGCAGCTTGGTGGACGCAGATACGCAGTATTTT.